A selection of T cell receptor beta chains follows, all from one sample in a study of patients and donors after allogeneic stem cell transplantation. MiXCR, run by TCRdb on the RT-PCR reads, gives a single entry per CDR3 protein. Of 200,000 to 250,000 distinct CDR3 sequences in the sample, 13% to 15% are singletons; the top ten hold approximately 10%. Sequenced: blood, either unsorted or a sorted T cell fraction (not recorded which). The receptors originated from a human donor who was either an allogeneic HSCT recipient or a stem cell or donor lymphocyte infusion donor (not recorded which). It is not recorded whose cells these are; they may come from a transplant donor. CDR3s include the opening cysteine and the closing phenylalanine or tryptophan. Each record gives: D gene, V gene, J gene, clone size, CDR3 protein, CDR3 DNA. D genes are given only for firm matches. Only some rows state a clone size, as once, few, many or a class for expanded clones.

d_gene: NA; v_gene: TRBV5-1; j_gene: TRBJ1-6; abundance: NA; CDR3aa: CASSWDTSPLHF; CDR3nt: TGCGCCAGCAGCTGGGATACTTCACCCCTCCACTTT
d_gene: NA; v_gene: TRBV20-1; j_gene: TRBJ1-1; abundance: NA; CDR3aa: CSARDSSLSAGVNTEAFF; CDR3nt: TGCAGTGCTAGAGATTCCTCTCTATCGGCGGGCGTGAACACTGAAGCTTTCTTT
d_gene: NA; v_gene: TRBV6-1; j_gene: TRBJ1-1; abundance: few; CDR3aa: CASSPKSSGFTEAFF; CDR3nt: TGTGCCAGCAGTCCTAAATCGAGTGGATTCACTGAAGCTTTCTTT
d_gene: NA; v_gene: TRBV6-6; j_gene: TRBJ1-2; abundance: many; CDR3aa: CASSYPDGYTF; CDR3nt: TGTGCCAGCAGTTATCCCGATGGCTACACCTTC
d_gene: TRBD1; v_gene: TRBV5-4; j_gene: TRBJ1-1; abundance: NA; CDR3aa: CASSLNRGDEAFF; CDR3nt: TGTGCCAGCAGCTTGAACAGGGGCGATGAAGCTTTCTTT
d_gene: NA; v_gene: TRBV20-1; j_gene: TRBJ1-3; abundance: NA; CDR3aa: CSASAATTGNTIYF; CDR3nt: TGCAGTGCTAGTGCCGCCACGACTGGAAACACCATATATTTT
d_gene: NA; v_gene: TRBV12-3/TRBV12-4; j_gene: TRBJ2-7; abundance: NA; CDR3aa: CASGFIYEQYF; CDR3nt: TGTGCCAGTGGCTTCATTTACGAGCAGTACTTC
d_gene: NA; v_gene: TRBV18; j_gene: TRBJ2-1; abundance: many; CDR3aa: CASSPQSQYNEQFF; CDR3nt: TGTGCCAGCTCACCACAATCACAGTACAATGAGCAGTTCTTC
d_gene: NA; v_gene: TRBV12-5; j_gene: TRBJ2-4; abundance: many; CDR3aa: CASGLLWENIQYF; CDR3nt: TGTGCTAGTGGTTTGTTGTGGGAAAACATTCAGTACTTC
d_gene: TRBD1; v_gene: TRBV20-1; j_gene: TRBJ2-1; abundance: NA; CDR3aa: CSAAGTGRDNEQFF; CDR3nt: TGCAGTGCTGCCGGGACAGGGCGGGACAATGAGCAGTTCTTC
d_gene: NA; v_gene: TRBV7-2; j_gene: TRBJ1-2; abundance: many; CDR3aa: CASSLRGGPNYGYTF; CDR3nt: TGTGCCAGCAGCTTAAGGGGGGGACCGAACTATGGCTACACCTTC
d_gene: NA; v_gene: TRBV27; j_gene: TRBJ1-1; abundance: many; CDR3aa: CASSLFGDRRRNTEAFF; CDR3nt: TGTGCCAGCAGTTTATTCGGGGATAGAAGGAGGAACACTGAAGCTTTCTTT
d_gene: NA; v_gene: TRBV6-1; j_gene: TRBJ2-1; abundance: NA; CDR3aa: CASWEKGSYNEQFF; CDR3nt: TGTGCCAGCTGGGAAAAGGGCTCCTACAATGAGCAGTTCTTC
d_gene: NA; v_gene: TRBV3-1; j_gene: TRBJ1-6; abundance: NA; CDR3aa: CASSQDHGNNSPLHF; CDR3nt: TGTGCCAGCAGCCAAGATCATGGGAATAATTCACCCCTCCACTTT
d_gene: TRBD1; v_gene: TRBV4-3; j_gene: TRBJ2-5; abundance: many; CDR3aa: CASSYGTGAETQYF; CDR3nt: TGCGCCAGCAGCTACGGGACAGGGGCAGAGACCCAGTACTTC
d_gene: NA; v_gene: TRBV6-1; j_gene: TRBJ1-3; abundance: few; CDR3aa: CASRPQRTGPPSGNTIYF; CDR3nt: TGTGCCAGCAGACCCCAACGGACGGGGCCCCCCTCTGGAAACACCATATATTTT
d_gene: TRBD1; v_gene: TRBV5-4; j_gene: TRBJ2-3; abundance: many; CDR3aa: CASSPGTDSTDTQYF; CDR3nt: TGTGCCAGCAGCCCGGGGACAGATAGCACAGATACGCAGTATTTT
d_gene: TRBD2; v_gene: TRBV14; j_gene: TRBJ2-1; abundance: few; CDR3aa: CASSRALAGVIEQFF; CDR3nt: TGTGCCAGCAGCCGAGCACTAGCGGGAGTAATTGAGCAGTTCTTC
d_gene: TRBD2; v_gene: TRBV6-1; j_gene: TRBJ2-7; abundance: NA; CDR3aa: CASSEEGRGTYEQYF; CDR3nt: TGTGCCAGCAGTGAAGAAGGGAGGGGAACCTACGAGCAGTACTTC
d_gene: NA; v_gene: TRBV12-3/TRBV12-4; j_gene: TRBJ1-3; abundance: many; CDR3aa: CASSLGTLGNTIYF; CDR3nt: TGTGCCAGCAGTTTGGGGACGCTCGGAAACACCATATATTTT
d_gene: NA; v_gene: TRBV12-3/TRBV12-4; j_gene: TRBJ1-1; abundance: many; CDR3aa: CASRLSGGVAEAFF; CDR3nt: TGTGCCAGCAGACTGAGCGGGGGGGTCGCTGAAGCTTTCTTT
d_gene: NA; v_gene: TRBV30; j_gene: TRBJ1-2; abundance: many; CDR3aa: CAWSPGRSYGYTF; CDR3nt: TGTGCCTGGAGTCCGGGACGGAGCTATGGCTACACCTTC
d_gene: TRBD1; v_gene: TRBV5-1; j_gene: TRBJ1-1; abundance: few; CDR3aa: CASSMGQPNTEAFF; CDR3nt: TGCGCCAGTTCGATGGGACAGCCGAACACTGAAGCTTTCTTT
d_gene: TRBD2; v_gene: TRBV15; j_gene: TRBJ2-7; abundance: NA; CDR3aa: CATSSVRDYYEQYF; CDR3nt: TGTGCCACCAGCAGTGTCCGGGACTACTACGAGCAGTACTTC
d_gene: NA; v_gene: TRBV10-3; j_gene: TRBJ1-4; abundance: few; CDR3aa: CAISEGGHGKLFF; CDR3nt: TGTGCCATCAGTGAAGGGGGGCACGGAAAACTGTTTTTT
d_gene: TRBD1; v_gene: TRBV2; j_gene: TRBJ2-5; abundance: NA; CDR3aa: CASRRDRVYETQYF; CDR3nt: TGTGCCAGCAGACGGGACAGGGTGTATGAGACCCAGTACTTC
d_gene: TRBD2; v_gene: TRBV3-1; j_gene: TRBJ2-5; abundance: few; CDR3aa: CASSLGTSGGAWETQYF; CDR3nt: TGTGCCAGCAGCCTTGGGACTAGCGGGGGGGCATGGGAGACCCAGTACTTC
d_gene: NA; v_gene: TRBV5-5; j_gene: TRBJ2-7; abundance: many; CDR3aa: CASSLTVGKTSTYEQYF; CDR3nt: TGTGCCAGCAGCTTGACGGTTGGGAAAACTTCAACCTACGAGCAGTACTTC
d_gene: NA; v_gene: TRBV6-1; j_gene: TRBJ1-4; abundance: few; CDR3aa: CASSDGIPTNEKLFF; CDR3nt: TGTGCCAGCAGTGACGGGATCCCAACTAATGAAAAACTGTTTTTT
d_gene: NA; v_gene: TRBV18; j_gene: TRBJ1-1; abundance: many; CDR3aa: CASSPLRDTEAFF; CDR3nt: TGTGCCAGCTCACCACTCAGGGACACTGAAGCTTTCTTT
d_gene: NA; v_gene: TRBV6-1; j_gene: TRBJ2-3; abundance: NA; CDR3aa: CASSMMSRDTQYF; CDR3nt: TGTGCCAGCTCGATGATGAGTAGGGATACGCAGTATTTT
d_gene: NA; v_gene: TRBV7-6; j_gene: TRBJ2-7; abundance: few; CDR3aa: CASRAGDEQYF; CDR3nt: TGTGCCAGCCGGGCCGGGGACGAGCAGTACTTC
d_gene: TRBD2; v_gene: TRBV11-1; j_gene: TRBJ2-2; abundance: NA; CDR3aa: CASSDSGGASTGELFF; CDR3nt: TGTGCCAGCTCCGATAGCGGGGGGGCCAGCACCGGGGAGCTGTTTTTT
d_gene: NA; v_gene: TRBV11-1; j_gene: TRBJ2-7; abundance: NA; CDR3aa: CASSLSGKKGYEQYF; CDR3nt: TGTGCCAGCAGCTTGTCCGGGAAGAAAGGTTACGAGCAGTACTTC
d_gene: NA; v_gene: TRBV4-3; j_gene: TRBJ1-5; abundance: NA; CDR3aa: CASSQDFKTRGNQPQHF; CDR3nt: TGCGCCAGCAGCCAAGATTTTAAGACCCGGGGCAATCAGCCCCAGCATTTT
d_gene: TRBD1; v_gene: TRBV7-8; j_gene: TRBJ2-7; abundance: many; CDR3aa: CASSSGQTYEQYF; CDR3nt: TGTGCCAGCAGCTCGGGACAGACCTACGAGCAGTACTTC
d_gene: NA; v_gene: TRBV4-3; j_gene: TRBJ1-4; abundance: many; CDR3aa: CASSQEAPNWATNEKLFF; CDR3nt: TGCGCCAGCAGCCAAGAAGCTCCCAATTGGGCAACTAATGAAAAACTGTTTTTT
d_gene: NA; v_gene: TRBV19; j_gene: TRBJ1-4; abundance: NA; CDR3aa: CASSDSGREKLFF; CDR3nt: TGTGCCAGTAGTGACAGTGGTAGAGAAAAACTGTTTTTT
d_gene: TRBD1; v_gene: TRBV10-3; j_gene: TRBJ2-5; abundance: NA; CDR3aa: CATQPGQGQETQYF; CDR3nt: TGTGCCACACAGCCGGGACAGGGGCAAGAGACCCAGTACTTC
d_gene: TRBD1; v_gene: TRBV2; j_gene: TRBJ1-2; abundance: many; CDR3aa: CASRLGQSANYGYTF; CDR3nt: TGTGCCAGCAGATTGGGACAGTCAGCTAACTATGGCTACACCTTC
d_gene: NA; v_gene: TRBV5-6; j_gene: TRBJ1-1; abundance: many; CDR3aa: CASSFPDDTEAFF; CDR3nt: TGTGCCAGCAGCTTCCCTGACGACACTGAAGCTTTCTTT
d_gene: NA; v_gene: TRBV3-1; j_gene: TRBJ2-7; abundance: NA; CDR3aa: CASSQVTAYEQYF; CDR3nt: TGTGCCAGCAGCCAAGTCACGGCCTACGAGCAGTACTTC
d_gene: NA; v_gene: TRBV3-1; j_gene: TRBJ1-4; abundance: few; CDR3aa: CASSPSGINEKLFF; CDR3nt: TGTGCCAGCAGCCCCTCCGGTATTAATGAAAAACTGTTTTTT
d_gene: NA; v_gene: TRBV29-1; j_gene: TRBJ2-7; abundance: few; CDR3aa: CSVDGVGYEQYF; CDR3nt: TGCAGCGTCGACGGGGTCGGCTACGAGCAGTACTTC
d_gene: TRBD2; v_gene: TRBV20-1; j_gene: TRBJ2-7; abundance: few; CDR3aa: CSARDPSGGPYEQYF; CDR3nt: TGCAGTGCTAGAGATCCTAGCGGGGGACCCTACGAGCAGTACTTC
d_gene: TRBD1; v_gene: TRBV7-2; j_gene: TRBJ1-2; abundance: NA; CDR3aa: CASSLAPTGGGYTF; CDR3nt: TGTGCCAGCAGCTTAGCCCCTACAGGGGGCGGCTACACCTTC